These 8 T cell receptor beta chains were all obtained from the same sample, sequenced in a study of monozygotic twins with inflammatory bowel disease. One entry per CDR3 protein, without DNA, is what TCRdb gives after re-calling the 5' RACE reads. Its listing shows around 100,000 distinct CDR3 sequences. The sample taken for sequencing was blood. The receptors were sampled from a human donor with ulcerative colitis or Crohn's disease, or a healthy co-twin of an affected twin (not recorded which).

This clonotype is identified as medium-sized from frequency. This sequence joins TRBV7-2 and TRBJ2-5; TCRdb reports TRBD1, a call that lacks DNA to check it against. Germline V gene data show CDR1 as SGHTA and CDR2 as FQGNSA. The CDR3 sequence is 18 residues long. This CDR3 is CASSSRQGIQGRQETQYF.

This chain uses TRBV19 with TRBJ2-7; the TRBD1 assignment by TCRdb is unverifiable without DNA. Germline values: CDR1 LNHDA, CDR2 SQIVND (reference sequence). CDR3 length: 17 residues. CDR3 protein: CASSTSTGTHRPYEQYF.

The chain couples TRBV12-3 or TRBV12-4 to TRBJ1-2. The CDR3 has 15 amino acids. CDR3 protein: CASSLSGSIRYGYTF.

V is TRBV7-9 and J is TRBJ2-3. The CDR3 totals 14 residues. Germline values: CDR1 SEHNR, CDR2 FQNEAQ (reference sequence). The CDR3: CASSLSRSTDTQYF.

The chain is built from TRBV5-1 and TRBJ2-5; TCRdb outputs TRBD1, but without DNA this stays unchecked. The length of the CDR3 is 16 residues. CDR1 is SGHRS and CDR2 is YFSETQ in the germline V gene. The CDR3 loop reads CASSLFRGGGGETQYF.

The J gene is TRBJ1-5, the V gene TRBV5-4; TCRdb calls TRBD1, which cannot be checked without DNA. The CDR3 contains 15 residues. Germline CDR1 is SGHNT and CDR2 is YYREEE (reference sequence). CDR3 region: CASSTGGAGNQPQHF.

The V call is TRBV6-5, the J call TRBJ1-5; TCRdb's assignment of TRBD1 cannot be checked, as there is no DNA. CDR3 length equals 15 residues. Germline V CDR1 and CDR2: MNHEY, SVGAGI. The CDR3 spells CASSLTGVAGQPQHF.

This rearrangement joins TRBV5-1 to TRBJ2-1; TCRdb's D call, TRBD1, is unchecked because there is no DNA. This CDR3 has 16 amino acids. CDR1 is SGHRS and CDR2 is YFSETQ in the germline V gene. The chain's CDR3 is CASSLGTGTGLNEQFF.